The 29 T cell receptor beta chains listed next were all sequenced from one sample in a study of OX40 agonist ivuxolimab in advanced cancers. Using immunoSEQ multiplex PCR, the repertoire was profiled, and TCRdb retains in-frame clones only, with some absent. The data contain just under 95,000 clones, around nine tenths of them seen just once; the ten biggest clones take up about 0.3%. The specimen comprised CD4+ or CD8+ T cells sorted from blood, sampled in a trial of the OX40 agonist ivuxolimab. The receptors shown here come from an adult with an advanced solid tumor such as melanoma, head and neck, liver or kidney cancer.

This clone was counted once. The genes are TRBV5-1 and TRBJ1-4, with a weak D call TRBD1 (5 bases). This CDR3 has 15 amino acids. The germline V gene encodes CDR1 SGHRS and CDR2 YFSETQ. Trimming pared 9 bases from V and 1 base from J, leaving 16 bases between. The CDR3 protein is CATTRDGGTNEKLFF. CDR3 DNA sequence: TGCGCCACCACAAGGGATGGGGGAACTAATGAAAAACTGTTTTTT.

The rearrangement links TRBV5-1 to TRBJ2-7; D gene uncertain. The V gene lost 0 bases and the J gene lost 0 bases, with 10 bases spanning the gap. This CDR3 contains 15 residues. Per germline, CDR1 SGHRS and CDR2 YFSETQ. In DNA, the CDR3 is TGCGCCAGCAGCTTGGGGGTGGGGTTCTCCTACGAGCAGTACTTC. Protein: CASSLGVGFSYEQYF.

This chain joins TRBV11-2 and TRBJ2-7; 8 positions match TRBD1. This CDR3 has 14 residues. The V gene end was trimmed by 5 bases and the J gene end by 6 bases; junction bases not matched to a gene: 9. In germline, CDR1 is SGHAT, CDR2 FQNNGV. CDR3 sequence: CASSPDPGGGEQYF. DNA for the CDR3: TGTGCCAGCAGCCCAGACCCAGGGGGCGGCGAGCAGTACTTC.

This chain connects TRBV6-5 to TRBJ1-3, with 7 bases identical to TRBD1. The V gene end was trimmed by 5 bases and the J gene end by 3 bases; junction bases not matched to a gene: 1. The CDR3 covers 13 residues. CDR1 is MNHEY and CDR2 is SVGAGI in the germline V gene. CDR3 in DNA: TGTGCCAGCAGTGGGGACAGTGGAAACACCATATATTTT. This codes for CASSGDSGNTIYF.

The rearrangement uses TRBV7-8 and TRBJ2-2; maybe TRBD2 (6 bases). The CDR3 runs 14 residues. V was pared by 9 bases and J by 3 bases, with 14 bases between. The germline CDR1 and CDR2 sequences are SGHVS and FQNEAQ. The CDR3 spells CASGRGTDTGELFF. As DNA, the CDR3 is TGTGCCAGTGGCCGGGGGACGGACACCGGGGAGCTGTTTTTT. The full variable domain, with the rest looked up from reference TRBV7-8 and TRBJ2-2, is GAGVSQSPRYKVAKRGQDVALRCDPISGHVSLFWYQQALGQGPEFLTYFQNEAQLDKSGLPSDRFFAERPEGSVSTLKIQRTQQEDSAVYLCASGRGTDTGELFFGEGSRLTVL.

This clone was seen a single time. This chain joins TRBV19 and TRBJ2-6; 8 bases agree with TRBD1. The germline V gene has CDR1 LNHDA and CDR2 SQIVND (reference sequence). The CDR3 is 17 amino acids. V shed 6 bases, J shed 4 bases, and the junction held 11 bases outside the gene matches. The CDR3 DNA is TGTGCCAGTAGCTTAATGGACAGGGATTCCGGGGCCAACGTCCTGACTTTC. It codes for CASSLMDRDSGANVLTF.

V gene TRBV7-9 combines with J gene TRBJ1-3, with unresolved D. Germline values: CDR1 SEHNR, CDR2 FQNEAQ (reference sequence). The V and J ends lost 6 bases and 1 base respectively, with 4 bases between them. The CDR3 runs 12 residues. The CDR3 protein is CASSISGNTIYF. CDR3 sequence (DNA): TGTGCCAGCAGTATATCTGGAAACACCATATATTTT.

V is TRBV7-8 and J is TRBJ1-6, with no clear D. The CDR3 is made up of 16 amino acids. Trimming cost V 3 bases and J 5 bases, with 14 bases left between them. Germline values: CDR1 SGHVS, CDR2 FQNEAQ. The CDR3 bases are TGTGCCAGCAGCTTCAGGCCATGGCCGAATAATTCACCCCTCCACTTT. Its translation is CASSFRPWPNNSPLHF.

The chain links TRBV7-6 to TRBJ2-1, with TRBD2 matching 13 bases. The CDR3 has 16 residues. The germline gives CDR1 SGHVS, CDR2 FNYEAQ. J lost 6 bases, V lost 4 bases, and 6 bases had no gene match. CDR3 in DNA: TGTGCCAGCAGCTCACCCGGACTAGCGGGGGCCAATGAGCAGTTCTTC. Its protein is CASSSPGLAGANEQFF. The full variable domain, rest sourced from reference TRBV7-6 and TRBJ2-1, is GAGVSQSPRYKVTKRGQDVALRCDPISGHVSLYWYRQALGQGPEFLTYFNYEAQQDKSGLPNDRFSAERPEGSISTLTIQRTEQRDSAMYRCASSSPGLAGANEQFFGPGTRLTVL.

The genes are TRBV11-2 and TRBJ1-1; D perhaps matches TRBD1 (5 bases). Germline loops: CDR1 SGHAT, CDR2 FQNNGV. The CDR3 is made up of 14 amino acids. V was cut by 5 bases and J by 1 base, with 11 bases left in between. CDR3 in DNA: TGTGCCAGCAGCACTAATCAGGGGAACACTGAAGCTTTCTTT. Its protein product is CASSTNQGNTEAFF.

V and J are TRBV28 and TRBJ1-2; D gene ambiguous. V was clipped by 3 bases and J by 1 base, with 9 bases between them. The CDR3 totals 14 residues. From germline, CDR1 is MDHEN and CDR2 SYDVKM. The CDR3 region is CASSLSRINYGYTF. CDR3 coding DNA: TGTGCCAGCAGTTTGAGCAGAATTAACTATGGCTACACCTTC.

This clone was seen more than once but under ten times. The chain uses TRBV5-1 and TRBJ2-5, with 14 bases matching TRBD2. The length of the CDR3 is 20 residues. V lost 0 bases, J lost 1 base, and 11 bases stayed unmatched. Germline CDR1 SGHRS, CDR2 YFSETQ. The CDR3 DNA follows: TGCGCCAGCAGCTTGGTCGGACTAGCGGGGGGCACGGGTTCCCAAGAGACCCAGTACTTC. Protein: CASSLVGLAGGTGSQETQYF.

The rearrangement joins TRBV9 to TRBJ2-7; 12 bases agree with TRBD1. The CDR3 length is 16 residues. Germline loops: CDR1 SGDLS, CDR2 YYNGEE. Trimming cost V 3 bases and J 4 bases; bases outside gene matches: 8. The CDR3 bases are TGTGCCAGCAGCGGCAGTCCGGGACAGGGGGCTTACGAGCAGTACTTC. Translation gives CASSGSPGQGAYEQYF. The entire variable domain, with the rest obtained from reference TRBV9 and TRBJ2-7, is as follows: DSGVTQTPKHLITATGQRVTLRCSPRSGDLSVYWYQQSLDQGLQFLIQYYNGEERAKGNILERFSAQQFPDLHSELNLSSLELGDSALYFCASSGSPGQGAYEQYFGPGTRLTVT.

V is TRBV5-4 and J is TRBJ1-2, with TRBD1 matching 8 bases. Germline assignment: CDR1 SGHNT and CDR2 YYREEE (reference sequence). The V gene end was trimmed by 4 bases and the J gene end by 0 bases; junction bases not matched to a gene: 2. The length of the CDR3 is 14 residues. Written as DNA, the CDR3 is TGTGCCAGCAGCATGACAGGGGCTAACTATGGCTACACCTTC. It is translated as CASSMTGANYGYTF.

This sequence joins TRBV29-1 and TRBJ1-1; perhaps TRBD1 as D (6 bases). This CDR3 spans 15 amino acids. In germline, CDR1 is SQVTM, CDR2 ANQGSEA. V shed 2 bases and J shed 4 bases, with 17 bases lying between them. The CDR3 loop reads CSVETRGGPSTEAFF. The CDR3 nucleotides are TGCAGCGTTGAAACTCGCGGGGGGCCGAGCACTGAAGCTTTCTTT. The full variable domain, completed using reference TRBV29-1 and TRBJ1-1, is SAVISQKPSRDICQRGTSLTIQCQVDSQVTMMFWYRQQPGQSLTLIATANQGSEATYESGFVIDKFPISRPNLTFSTLTVSNMSPEDSSIYLCSVETRGGPSTEAFFGQGTRLTVV.

This clone turned up a few times. The V gene is TRBV7-8, the J gene TRBJ1-2, with D tentatively TRBD1 (5 bases). The CDR3 totals 14 residues. The germline V and J ends were trimmed by 7 bases and 7 bases, with 19 bases remaining between them. Germline values: CDR1 SGHVS, CDR2 FQNEAQ. The CDR3 region is CASTVDSPRGGYTF. The DNA of the CDR3 is TGTGCCAGCACGGTTGACAGTCCGAGGGGTGGCTACACCTTC.

The genes are TRBV27 and TRBJ1-1; no clear D gene. The CDR3 length is 15 residues. Germline V gene lookup returns CDR1 MNHEY and CDR2 SMNVEV (reference sequence). V lost 2 bases and J lost 2, with 12 bases in between. The CDR3 bases are TGTGCCAGCAGTTTAAAAATTGGGCTAAACACTGAAGCTTTCTTT. This encodes CASSLKIGLNTEAFF.

CDR3: CASSPPLGGYEQYF. CDR3 sequence (DNA): TGTGCCAGCAGCCCCCCCCTGGGGGGTTACGAGCAGTACTTC. The chain is built from TRBV5-6 and TRBJ2-7; D is perhaps TRBD2 (6 bases). The CDR3 has 14 residues. Trimming shortened V by 4 bases and J by 4 bases, and 15 bases separated the two germline ends. Germline V gene lookup returns CDR1 SGHDT and CDR2 YYEEEE.

DNA for the CDR3: TGCGCCAGCAGCTTGGGGACAGGGGGAATGAACACTGAAGCTTTCTTT. Translating gives CASSLGTGGMNTEAFF. The gene calls are TRBV5-1 and TRBJ1-1; 10 bases agree with TRBD1. V shed 0 bases and J 0 bases; nucleotides not matched to a gene: 2. This CDR3 is built from 16 residues. The germline CDR1 and CDR2 sequences are SGHRS and YFSETQ.

The chain employs TRBV7-2 and TRBJ1-4; TRBD1 aligns across 8 bases. CDR1 SGHTA and CDR2 FQGNSA come from the germline V gene. The CDR3 has 14 residues. With 6 bases clipped from V and 3 bases from J, the junction kept 3 bases outside the gene matches. CDR3 DNA sequence: TGTGCCAGCAGGCCGACAGGGGCTAATGAAAAACTGTTTTTT. This translates into CASRPTGANEKLFF.

V usage is TRBV5-1 and J usage is TRBJ2-7; D possibly corresponds to TRBD1 (6 bases). The CDR3 runs to 13 residues. Trimming removed 4 bases from V and 5 bases from J, with 13 bases in between. Germline V CDR1 and CDR2: SGHRS, YFSETQ. CDR3 nucleotides: TGCGCCAGCAGCGCTGGACAGCTTGACGAGCAGTACTTC. Translated, it gives CASSAGQLDEQYF.

The chain combines TRBV10-3 with TRBJ1-5; no reliable D call. Germline CDR1 is ENHRY and CDR2 is SYGVKD. V lost 0 bases, J lost 6 bases, and 6 bases lay in between. CDR3 length: 13 amino acids. CDR3 in amino acids: CAISESAGQPQHF. DNA for the CDR3: TGTGCCATCAGTGAGTCGGCGGGTCAGCCCCAGCATTTT.

V is TRBV10-3 and J is TRBJ2-7; D is unclear. V was pared by 5 bases and J by 4 bases, with 6 bases between. Germline V lookup: CDR1 ENHRY, CDR2 SYGVKD. CDR3 length equals 11 residues. This CDR3 is CAISFGYEQYF. Written as DNA, the CDR3 is TGTGCCATCAGTTTCGGGTACGAGCAGTACTTC.

This clone came up once. The chain links TRBV19 to TRBJ2-1; D unresolved. The CDR3 consists of 13 residues. Trimming took 1 base from V and 8 from J, leaving 9 bases between them. CDR1 LNHDA and CDR2 SQIVND come from the germline V gene (reference sequence). The CDR3 protein is CASSIAVRYEQFF. The CDR3 bases are TGTGCCAGTAGTATAGCGGTCAGGTATGAGCAGTTCTTC.

The V call is TRBV25-1, the J call TRBJ2-1, with 9 bases aligning to TRBD1. CDR3 length: 17 residues. Trimming at V came to 6 bases and at J to 1 base, leaving 10 bases not matched to a gene. The germline V gene has CDR1 MGHDK and CDR2 SYGVNS. CDR3 DNA: TGTGCCAGCAGCTCCGGGACAGGGAGGGGATCCTACAATGAGCAGTTCTTC. Amino acids: CASSSGTGRGSYNEQFF.

This chain uses TRBV15 with TRBJ1-2; D gene uncertain. This CDR3 is 14 amino acids long. Trimming cost V 0 bases and J 5 bases, with 10 bases left between them. CDR1 is LNHNV, CDR2 YYDKDF, per germline (reference sequence). CDR3 residues: CATSRDLLGYGYTF. DNA for the CDR3: TGTGCCACCAGCAGAGATCTTCTGGGGTATGGCTACACCTTC.

J is TRBJ1-1 and V is TRBV7-2, with 9 bases lining up with TRBD1. The junction had 4 bases not matched to a gene; V was cut back by 1 base and J by 7 bases. The CDR3 contains 14 residues. CDR1 is SGHTA and CDR2 is FQGNSA in the germline V gene. Here the CDR3 reads CASSLVQGAGEAFF. In nucleotides, the CDR3 is TGTGCCAGCAGCTTAGTACAGGGGGCGGGTGAAGCTTTCTTT. Based on the CDR3 plus reference TRBV7-2 and TRBJ1-1, the full variable domain is GAGVSQSPSNKVTEKGKDVELRCDPISGHTALYWYRQSLGQGLEFLIYFQGNSAPDKSGLPSDRFSAERTGGSVSTLTIQRTQQEDSAVYLCASSLVQGAGEAFFGQGTRLTVV.

The V and J genes are TRBV6-6 and TRBJ2-7, with 10 bases lining up with TRBD2. The CDR3 is made up of 15 amino acids. CDR1 is MNHNY, CDR2 SVGAGI, per germline (reference sequence). V was clipped by 2 bases and J by 2 bases; unmatched bases: 3. The CDR3 DNA is TGTGCCAGCAGTTACAGTACTAGCGGGACCTACGAGCAGTACTTC. It yields the protein CASSYSTSGTYEQYF.

The rearrangement joins TRBV19 to TRBJ2-1, with 9 nucleotides matching TRBD1. Per germline, CDR1 LNHDA and CDR2 SQIVND (reference sequence). V was clipped by 3 bases and J by 6 bases; unmatched bases: 9. The CDR3 spans 16 residues. The CDR3 nucleotides are TGTGCCAGTAGTATGAGGGGACAGGGTATAGTCAATGAGCAGTTCTTC. This encodes CASSMRGQGIVNEQFF.